Presented here are 31 T cell receptor beta chains from one specimen sequenced in a study of T cells in Graves' hyperthyroidism and ophthalmopathy. The TCR beta CDR3 regions underwent amplification using RNA transcripts as the source. The HTBI primer set drove a first-round RT-PCR of the TCR CDR3. TCRdb itself ran the multiplex PCR reads through MiXCR, one entry per CDR3 protein. In the table there are some 550,000 distinct CDR3 sequences, about a fifth of which are singletons. The sequencing input was blood. These receptors came from a man aged 18 to 29 with Graves' hyperthyroidism.

This clonotype came up many times. This chain connects TRBV11-2 to TRBJ2-7, with 11 bases identical to TRBD1. The germline V gene encodes CDR1 SGHAT and CDR2 FQNNGV. This CDR3 is built from 17 residues. V lost 4 bases and J lost 1; bases outside the gene matches: 9. The CDR3 sequence: CASSSRDRGSSSYEQYF. Written as DNA, the CDR3 is TGTGCCAGCAGCTCCCGGGACAGGGGGTCAAGTTCCTACGAGCAGTACTTC.

The sample holds many counts of this clonotype. The V call is TRBV7-8, the J call TRBJ2-7, with D possibly TRBD2 on 5 matching bases. Germline CDR1 and CDR2: SGHVS and FQNEAQ. The CDR3 loop spans 17 amino acids. V dropped 7 bases and J dropped 1 base, with 23 bases sitting between them. The CDR3 DNA reads TGTGCCAGCACCTGGAGGAGTCGAGGTCCCTTATCCTACGAGCAGTACTTC. Translation: CASTWRSRGPLSYEQYF.

This clonotype was seen ten or more times. The chain joins TRBV30 to TRBJ1-2; a possible D gene is TRBD1 (5 bases). The CDR3 has 14 residues. From germline, CDR1 is GTSNPN and CDR2 SVGIG (reference sequence). V gave up 3 bases and J gave up 4 bases, with 15 bases separating them. CDR3 nucleotides: TGTGCCTGGAGGGAACAGGATGTCACCTATGGCTACACCTTC. As protein: CAWREQDVTYGYTF.

This clonotype was counted many times. The chain is built from TRBV6-1 and TRBJ2-7; D possibly matches TRBD1 or TRBD2 (6 bases each). CDR1 MNHNS and CDR2 SASEGT come from the germline V gene. This CDR3 spans 14 amino acids. Trimming left V 4 bases short and J 5 bases short, with 15 bases between. The CDR3 region is CASSGDKGGNEQYF. For the CDR3, the DNA is TGTGCCAGCAGTGGGGACAAGGGGGGTAACGAGCAGTACTTC.

The V and J genes are TRBV28 and TRBJ2-4; 11 bases align to TRBD2. The J segment lost 9 bases and the V segment lost 6 bases, leaving 10 bases of the junction unmatched. This CDR3 is built from 15 residues. Germline V gene sequence: CDR1 MDHEN, CDR2 SYDVKM. As DNA, the CDR3 is TGTGCCAGCAGCGTAGCGGGGGGGCAAATGATCATTCAGTACTTC. The encoded protein is CASSVAGGQMIIQYF.

The V call is TRBV28, the J call TRBJ1-2; tentatively, D is TRBD1 (5 bases). Trimming stripped 2 bases from V and 4 bases from J, with 14 bases between. Germline CDR1 MDHEN, CDR2 SYDVKM. This CDR3 contains 15 residues. The CDR3 reads CASSLRETGIYGYTF. CDR3 nucleotides: TGTGCCAGCAGTTTAAGAGAAACAGGAATCTATGGCTACACCTTC.

This clonotype has ten or more counts. The chain uses TRBV10-3 and TRBJ1-5; no reliable D call. In germline, CDR1 is ENHRY, CDR2 SYGVKD. This CDR3 comprises 13 residues. Trimming pared 4 bases from V and 4 bases from J, leaving 8 bases between. CDR3 nucleotides: TGTGCCATCAGTGGAGAGGGAAATCAGCCCCAGCATTTT. Translating it yields CAISGEGNQPQHF.

This clonotype was detected many times. The chain has TRBV6-2 or TRBV6-3 and TRBJ2-2, with 11 bases lining up with TRBD2. The CDR3 runs 14 residues. Germline trimming cut 7 bases from V and 4 bases from J; bases unmatched to any gene: 2. Germline CDR1 is MNHEY and CDR2 is SVGEGT. Written as DNA, the CDR3 is TGTGCCAGCATCCTAGCGGGGGGCACCGGGGAGCTGTTTTTT. It specifies CASILAGGTGELFF.

This clonotype showed up many times. V usage is TRBV19 and J usage is TRBJ1-2, with 7 bases that match TRBD1. The CDR3 has 14 residues. Germline V gene sequence: CDR1 LNHDA, CDR2 SQIVND (reference sequence). The V segment lost 2 bases and the J segment 3 bases; nucleotides outside the gene matches: 3. CDR3: CASSIRGTDYGYTF. CDR3 coding DNA: TGTGCCAGTAGTATAAGAGGGACAGACTATGGCTACACCTTC.

The V and J genes are TRBV20-1 and TRBJ1-2, with D tentatively TRBD1 (5 bases). The length of the CDR3 is 13 residues. The ends were cut back, 3 bases at V and 4 bases at J, with 12 bases in the middle. Germline V gene data show CDR1 as DFQATT and CDR2 as SNEGSKA (reference sequence). As DNA, the CDR3 is TGCAGTGCTAGCGGTCAGGGTATCTATGGCTACACCTTC. It specifies CSASGQGIYGYTF.

This clonotype showed up many times. This chain links TRBV12-3 or TRBV12-4 with TRBJ2-2; no clear D gene. Between the trimmed V and J ends, which lost 4 bases and 5 bases, there was a span of 2 bases. This CDR3 is built from 11 residues. The CDR3 coding sequence is TGTGCCAGCAGTTGGACCGGGGAGCTGTTTTTT. Amino acid sequence: CASSWTGELFF.

The rearrangement joins TRBV28 to TRBJ2-5, with D unresolved. The germline gives CDR1 MDHEN, CDR2 SYDVKM. The CDR3 is 14 amino acids. V was trimmed by 3 bases and J by 2 bases, leaving 10 bases between them. The CDR3 DNA is TGTGCCAGCAGTTTCCGGCAGGAACAAGAGACCCAGTACTTC. It translates to CASSFRQEQETQYF. Together with reference TRBV28 and TRBJ2-5, the CDR3 gives the full variable domain: DVKVTQSSRYLVKRTGEKVFLECVQDMDHENMFWYRQDPGLGLRLIYFSYDVKMKEKGDIPEGYSVSREKKERFSLILESASTNQTSMYLCASSFRQEQETQYFGPGTRLLVL.

The V gene is TRBV29-1, the J gene TRBJ2-5; perhaps TRBD1 as D (8 bases). Germline V lookup: CDR1 SQVTM, CDR2 ANQGSEA. V was shortened by 8 bases and J by 4 bases, with 14 bases between the two germline ends. The length of the CDR3 is 12 residues. CDR3 region: CSIHRGGETQYF. CDR3 DNA: TGCAGCATTCACAGGGGGGGAGAGACCCAGTACTTC.

This clonotype was seen more than once but under ten times. The chain carries TRBV24-1 and TRBJ2-4; D might be TRBD1 or TRBD2, each matching 6 bases. Between the trimmed V and J ends, which lost 2 bases and 8 bases, there was a span of 9 bases. The CDR3 extends over 13 amino acids. Germline CDR1 and CDR2: KGHDR and SFDVKD. This chain's CDR3 is CATSDYGGDIQYF. CDR3 nucleotides: TGTGCCACCAGTGATTACGGGGGCGACATTCAGTACTTC.

This clonotype appeared a single time. J is TRBJ1-1 and V is TRBV6-1; TRBD1 is a possible D gene (6 bases). CDR1 and CDR2 from the germline V gene are MNHNS and SASEGT. Trimming took 8 bases from V and 10 from J, leaving 14 bases between them. The CDR3 has 11 residues. CDR3 residues: CASGTGFSAFF. The CDR3 DNA reads as TGTGCCAGCGGAACAGGGTTCTCAGCTTTCTTT.

The chain recombines TRBV18 with TRBJ2-2; D might be TRBD1 or TRBD2, each matching 5 bases. This CDR3 is built from 17 residues. The V and J ends lost 3 bases and 3 bases respectively, with 17 bases between them. CDR1 is KGHSH and CDR2 is LQKENI in the germline V gene. The CDR3 region is CASSPLPGTLDTGELFF. CDR3 nucleotides: TGTGCCAGCTCACCGCTGCCCGGGACCTTGGACACCGGGGAGCTGTTTTTT.

CDR3 in DNA: TGTGCCAGTAGTGCCGGGGGACAGGGACCTGAAGCTTTCTTT. This gives the protein CASSAGGQGPEAFF. V and J are TRBV19 and TRBJ1-1; 9 bases match TRBD1. V gave up 5 bases and J gave up 6 bases; unmatched junction bases: 7. The CDR3 runs to 14 residues. CDR1 LNHDA and CDR2 SQIVND come from the germline V gene (reference sequence). Looking up the rest from reference TRBV19 and TRBJ1-1 gives the full variable domain: DGGITQSPKYLFRKEGQNVTLSCEQNLNHDAMYWYRQDPGQGLRLIYYSQIVNDFQKGDIAEGYSVSREKKESFPLTVTSAQKNPTAFYLCASSAGGQGPEAFFGQGTRLTVV.

In this sample, this clonotype turned up many times. This chain connects TRBV12-3 or TRBV12-4 to TRBJ1-6; D is possibly TRBD1 (5 bases). The ends were cut back, 1 base at V and 8 bases at J, with 6 bases in the middle. The CDR3 totals 13 residues. The CDR3 coding sequence is TGTGCCAGCAGTTTAGGGGGGGATTCACCCCTCCACTTT. Its translation is CASSLGGDSPLHF.

This chain links TRBV6-5 with TRBJ1-5; D unresolved. CDR1 and CDR2 (germline): MNHEY, SVGAGI. Trimming removed 2 bases from V and 4 bases from J, with 15 bases in between. This CDR3 region has 16 residues. The CDR3 here is CASSYLGPAGNQPQHF. CDR3 nucleotide sequence: TGTGCCAGCAGTTACCTAGGGCCTGCTGGGAATCAGCCCCAGCATTTT.

This clonotype was detected only a few times. This may be a read error: a much more frequent sequence differs by one nucleotide. This chain uses TRBV7-8 with TRBJ2-5, with D perhaps matching TRBD2 (6 bases). V gave up 4 bases and J gave up 7 bases, with 19 bases separating them. The CDR3 extends over 15 amino acids. Germline V lookup: CDR1 SGHVS, CDR2 FQNEAQ. The CDR3: CASSWQHGSGGTQYF. The CDR3 DNA reads as TGTGCCAGCAGCTGGCAGCACGGGTCCGGGGGGACCCAGTACTTC.

A remark on this clonotype: A single base separates this from a much larger clone, so it may be a read error. This chain uses TRBV20-1 with TRBJ1-2, with D perhaps TRBD1 (6 bases). V was clipped by 4 bases and J by 7 bases, with 16 bases between them. Germline V gives CDR1 DFQATT, CDR2 SNEGSKA (reference sequence). The CDR3 loop spans 13 amino acids. DNA of the CDR3: TGCAGTGCTATCGGACAGCGAAGGTCTGGCTACACCTTC. Translated, it gives CSAIGQRRSGYTF.

This clonotype has at least ten counts. This chain uses TRBV5-6 with TRBJ1-1, with D possibly matching TRBD1 (6 bases). The CDR3 consists of 15 residues. The V end lost 4 bases, the J end lost 3 bases, and 16 bases lay between the germline ends. Germline CDR1 reads SGHDT; CDR2 reads YYEEEE. CDR3 amino acids: CASSAGARWDTEAFF. CDR3 in DNA: TGTGCCAGCAGCGCGGGGGCGAGATGGGACACTGAAGCTTTCTTT.

Many counts were recorded for this clonotype. V gene TRBV7-9 combines with J gene TRBJ1-1; D is uncertain. The germline V gene encodes CDR1 SEHNR and CDR2 FQNEAQ (reference sequence). The CDR3 sequence is 14 residues long. V lost 5 bases and J 1 base, leaving 11 bases between the germline ends. The CDR3 region is CASSPGPGNTEAFF. CDR3 DNA: TGTGCCAGCAGCCCCGGGCCGGGGAACACTGAAGCTTTCTTT.

The chain recombines TRBV11-1 with TRBJ2-2, with TRBD2 matching 7 bases. The CDR3 has 17 amino acids. Germline CDR1 is SGHAT and CDR2 is FQDESV (reference sequence). Trimming removed 3 bases from V and 0 bases from J; junction bases left unmatched: 7. DNA of the CDR3: TGTGCCAGCAGCTTCGGCTTTGGACTAGCGAACACCGGGGAGCTGTTTTTT. It codes for CASSFGFGLANTGELFF.

This clonotype has a handful of counts. V usage is TRBV6-5 and J usage is TRBJ1-1, with D unclear. Trimming shortened V by 0 bases and J by 4 bases, and 12 bases separated the two germline ends. CDR1 and CDR2 (germline): MNHEY, SVGAGI. The CDR3 covers 15 residues. The CDR3, as DNA: TGTGCCAGCAGTTACTCTGGGAGACCCTTCACTGAAGCTTTCTTT. It codes for CASSYSGRPFTEAFF.

The chain employs TRBV12-3 or TRBV12-4 and TRBJ2-5, with D perhaps TRBD2 (6 bases). The CDR3 loop spans 16 amino acids. The V end was cut by 3 bases, the J end by 4 bases, with 18 bases between. The CDR3 loop reads CASSFRPGLSGETQYF. DNA for the CDR3: TGTGCCAGCAGTTTTCGCCCGGGACTCTCAGGAGAGACCCAGTACTTC.

This clonotype was detected ten times or more. The genes are TRBV13 and TRBJ2-7; a possible D gene is TRBD2 (5 bases). CDR1 is PRHDT and CDR2 is FYEKMQ in the germline V gene (reference sequence). The CDR3 runs to 16 residues. The V end was cut by 6 bases, the J end by 1 base, with 19 bases between. This CDR3 is CASSPSQGGQSYEQYF. The CDR3 DNA reads as TGTGCCAGCAGTCCGTCACAAGGCGGGCAATCCTACGAGCAGTACTTC.

This clonotype was seen repeatedly, ten times or more. The gene calls are TRBV6-5 and TRBJ1-1; D may be TRBD1 (5 bases). The CDR3 is 15 amino acids. The V gene's germline CDR1 is MNHEY and CDR2 SVGAGI. Trimming removed 2 bases from V and 0 bases from J, with 10 bases in between. DNA of the CDR3: TGTGCCAGCAGTTACAGTCCGGACATGAACACTGAAGCTTTCTTT. This encodes CASSYSPDMNTEAFF.

With respect to this clonotype: A much larger clone lies one base from this, so it may be a read error. The V and J genes are TRBV4-2 and TRBJ2-7, with a weak D call TRBD2 (5 bases). Germline V CDR1 and CDR2: LGHNA, YNFKEQ. This CDR3 is built from 15 residues. The CDR3 sequence is CVSSLNSNGAYEQYF. In DNA, the CDR3 is TGTGTCAGCAGCCTCAACTCCAACGGGGCCTACGAGCAGTACTTC.

This clonotype was seen many times. This chain connects TRBV6-1 to TRBJ2-7; 9 positions match TRBD2. Trimming cost V 6 bases and J 2 bases; bases outside gene matches: 5. In germline, CDR1 is MNHNS, CDR2 SASEGT. The CDR3 is made up of 14 amino acids. CDR3 nucleotides: TGTGCCAGCAGGCCTAGCGGGGCACCCTACGAGCAGTACTTC. This gives the protein CASRPSGAPYEQYF.

V usage is TRBV5-1 and J usage is TRBJ2-2; D gene ambiguous. The CDR3 totals 15 residues. Germline assignment: CDR1 SGHRS and CDR2 YFSETQ. Deletions cut 4 bases from V and 0 bases from J, with 10 bases between. CDR3 coding DNA: TGCGCCAGCAGCCTACTAACTGCGAACACCGGGGAGCTGTTTTTT. Translating gives CASSLLTANTGELFF.